A selection of T cell receptor beta chains follows, all from one sample in a study of monozygotic twins with inflammatory bowel disease. TCRdb reanalyzed the 5' RACE reads and collapses them to one entry per CDR3 protein, without DNA. The sample holds 350,000 to 550,000 distinct CDR3 sequences. Sequencing was done on a sample of blood. The receptor set was obtained from a human donor with ulcerative colitis or Crohn's disease, or a healthy co-twin of an affected twin (not recorded which). Each CDR3 is given with its conserved first and last residue.

v_call	j_call	cdr3_aa
TRBV20-1	TRBJ2-5	CSARDGGTETQYF
TRBV5-1	TRBJ2-1	CAREQDGDEQFF
TRBV2	TRBJ2-3	CASSRLAETDTQYF
TRBV3-1	TRBJ2-6	CASSPMGAGAGANVLTF
TRBV12-3/TRBV12-4	TRBJ2-1	CASSPVSGGDGEQFF
TRBV27	TRBJ2-7	CASSLSGVREQYF
TRBV5-1	TRBJ2-6	CASSLRPDRVASGANVLTF
TRBV5-1	TRBJ2-2	CASMRGLTGELFF
TRBV7-8	TRBJ2-3	CASSFCRTDTQYF
TRBV18	TRBJ1-1	CASSPQRGRLNTEAFF
TRBV6-2/TRBV6-3	TRBJ1-3	CASSNTVSGIGLNSGNTIYF